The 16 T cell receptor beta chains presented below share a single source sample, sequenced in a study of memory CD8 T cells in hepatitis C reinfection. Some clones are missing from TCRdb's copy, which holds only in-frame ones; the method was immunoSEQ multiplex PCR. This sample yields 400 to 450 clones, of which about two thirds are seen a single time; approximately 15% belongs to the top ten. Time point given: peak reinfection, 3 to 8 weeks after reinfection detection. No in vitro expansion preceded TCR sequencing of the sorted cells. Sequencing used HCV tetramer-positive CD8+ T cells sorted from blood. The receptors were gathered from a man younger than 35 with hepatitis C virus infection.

The CDR3 loop is CASSFRVEQFF. DNA of the CDR3: TGCGCCAGCAGCTTTCGGGTAGAGCAGTTCTTC. The chain employs TRBV5-1 and TRBJ2-1; D is unclear. Germline CDR1 SGHRS, CDR2 YFSETQ. V gave up 2 bases and J gave up 10 bases, with 7 bases separating them. The CDR3 consists of 11 residues.

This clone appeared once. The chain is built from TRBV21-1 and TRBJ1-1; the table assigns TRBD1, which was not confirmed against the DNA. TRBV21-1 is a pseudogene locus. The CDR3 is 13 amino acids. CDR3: CAPGQGLNTEAFF. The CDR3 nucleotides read TGTGCCCCGGGACAGGGGTTGAACACTGAAGCTTTCTTT.

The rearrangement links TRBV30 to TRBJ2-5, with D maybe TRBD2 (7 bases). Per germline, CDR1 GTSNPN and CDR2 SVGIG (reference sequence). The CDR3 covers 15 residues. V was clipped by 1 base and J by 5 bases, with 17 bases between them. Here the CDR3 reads CAWSATWGGRETQYF. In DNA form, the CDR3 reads TGTGCCTGGAGTGCTACTTGGGGGGGCCGGGAGACCCAGTACTTC.

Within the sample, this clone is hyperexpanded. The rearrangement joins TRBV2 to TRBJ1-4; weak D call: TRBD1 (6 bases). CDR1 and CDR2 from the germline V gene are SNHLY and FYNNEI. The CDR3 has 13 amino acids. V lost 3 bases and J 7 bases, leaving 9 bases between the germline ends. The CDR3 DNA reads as TGTGCCAGCAGTGATGGACAGACTGAAAAACTGTTTTTT. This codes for CASSDGQTEKLFF.

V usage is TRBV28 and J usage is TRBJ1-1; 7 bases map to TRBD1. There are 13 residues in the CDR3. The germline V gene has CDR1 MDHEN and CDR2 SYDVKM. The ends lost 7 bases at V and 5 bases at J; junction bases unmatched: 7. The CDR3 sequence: CASNEGAGTEAFF. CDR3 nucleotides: TGTGCCAGCAACGAGGGGGCAGGGACTGAAGCTTTCTTT.

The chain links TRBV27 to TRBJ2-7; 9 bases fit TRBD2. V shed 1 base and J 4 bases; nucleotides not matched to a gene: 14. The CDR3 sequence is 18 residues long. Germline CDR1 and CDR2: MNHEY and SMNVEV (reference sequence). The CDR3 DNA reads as TGTGCCAGCAGTTTATACGGGTCGGGTGTAGCGGGAGTTTACGAGCAGTACTTC. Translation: CASSLYGSGVAGVYEQYF.

The CDR3 DNA reads as TGTGCCAGCAGCTTAGCGACAGGGGGCGAAATTCGTGAGCAGTTCTTC. This encodes CASSLATGGEIREQFF. This chain links TRBV11-2 with TRBJ2-1; TRBD1 matches at 10 bases. Germline CDR1 SGHAT, CDR2 FQNNGV. The V and J ends lost 1 base and 9 bases, in that order; junction bases with no gene match: 9. The CDR3 is 16 residues long.

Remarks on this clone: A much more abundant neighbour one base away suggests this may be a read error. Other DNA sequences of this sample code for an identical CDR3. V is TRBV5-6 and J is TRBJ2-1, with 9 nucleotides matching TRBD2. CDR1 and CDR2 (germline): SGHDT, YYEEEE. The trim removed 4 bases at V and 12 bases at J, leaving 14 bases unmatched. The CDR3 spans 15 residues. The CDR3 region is CASSHTRREGLGQFF. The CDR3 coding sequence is TGTGCCAGCAGCCATACTAGGCGGGAGGGCCTAGGGCAGTTCTTC.

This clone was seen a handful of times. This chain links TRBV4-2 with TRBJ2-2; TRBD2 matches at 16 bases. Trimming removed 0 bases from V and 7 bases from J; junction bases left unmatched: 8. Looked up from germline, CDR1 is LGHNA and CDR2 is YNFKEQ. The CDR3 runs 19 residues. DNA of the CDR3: TGTGCCAGCAGCCAAGAGCCTCCCGGGACTAGCGGGGGGGGCGGGGAGCTGTTTTTT. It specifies CASSQEPPGTSGGGGELFF.

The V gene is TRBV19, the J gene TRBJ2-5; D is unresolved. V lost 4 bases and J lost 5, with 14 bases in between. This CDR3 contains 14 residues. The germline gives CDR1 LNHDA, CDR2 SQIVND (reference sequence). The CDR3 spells CASSTPGPWETQYF. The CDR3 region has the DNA TGTGCCAGTAGTACCCCGGGTCCTTGGGAGACCCAGTACTTC.

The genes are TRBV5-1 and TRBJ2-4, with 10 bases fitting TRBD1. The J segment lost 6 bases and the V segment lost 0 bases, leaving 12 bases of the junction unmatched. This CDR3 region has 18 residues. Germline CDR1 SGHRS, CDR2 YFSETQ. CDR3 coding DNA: TGCGCCAGCAGCTTGGGTGGGACAGGGGACCCGCAGGTAAACATTCAGTACTTC. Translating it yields CASSLGGTGDPQVNIQYF.

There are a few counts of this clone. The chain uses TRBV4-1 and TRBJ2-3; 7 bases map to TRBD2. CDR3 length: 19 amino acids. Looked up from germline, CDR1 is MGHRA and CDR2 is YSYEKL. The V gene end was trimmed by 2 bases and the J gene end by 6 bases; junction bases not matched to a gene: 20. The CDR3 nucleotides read TGCGCCAGCAGCCAACAGGCGGGTAGCGGGTCTCCGAATCTCGATACGCAGTATTTT. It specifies CASSQQAGSGSPNLDTQYF.

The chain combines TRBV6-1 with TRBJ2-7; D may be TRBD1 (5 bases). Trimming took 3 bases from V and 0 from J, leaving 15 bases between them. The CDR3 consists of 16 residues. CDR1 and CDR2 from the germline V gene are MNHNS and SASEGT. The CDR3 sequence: CASSDLTDRLSYEQYF. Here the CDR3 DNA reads TGTGCCAGCAGTGATCTAACCGACAGACTCTCCTACGAGCAGTACTTC.

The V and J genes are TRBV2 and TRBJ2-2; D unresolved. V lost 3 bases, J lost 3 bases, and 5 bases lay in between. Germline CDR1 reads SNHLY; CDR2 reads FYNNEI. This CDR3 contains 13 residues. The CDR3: CASSESYTGELFF. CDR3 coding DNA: TGTGCCAGCAGTGAGAGCTACACCGGGGAGCTGTTTTTT.

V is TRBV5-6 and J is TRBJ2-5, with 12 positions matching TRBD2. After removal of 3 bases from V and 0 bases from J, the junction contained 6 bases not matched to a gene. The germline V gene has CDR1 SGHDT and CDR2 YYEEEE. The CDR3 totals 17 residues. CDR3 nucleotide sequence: TGTGCCAGCAGCTCGACGACTAGCGGGGGATACCAAGAGACCCAGTACTTC. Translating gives CASSSTTSGGYQETQYF.

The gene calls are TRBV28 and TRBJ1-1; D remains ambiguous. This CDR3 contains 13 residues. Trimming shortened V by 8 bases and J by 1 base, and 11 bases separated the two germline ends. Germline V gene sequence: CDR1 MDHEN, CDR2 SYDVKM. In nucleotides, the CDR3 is TGTGCCAGCCATCTTTCCAGGAACACTGAAGCTTTCTTT. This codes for CASHLSRNTEAFF.